What follows are 27 T cell receptor beta chains derived from one specimen sequenced in a study of cytomegalovirus exposure and HLA in healthy donors. The PCR had 60 Vbeta and 13 Jbeta primers. The protocol was immunoSEQ multiplex PCR, while the TCRdb copy is restricted to in-frame clones and leaves out a portion. The sample lists about 75,000 clones, 70% to 85% occurring once. Sequencing input: PBMCs. The receptors shown here come from a man aged 65-85 years in good health and CMV-seropositive.

The chain carries TRBV18 and TRBJ2-3, with 9 nucleotides matching TRBD1. The CDR3 spans 14 residues. Germline-derived CDR1 and CDR2 are KGHSH and LQKENI. The V segment lost 3 bases and the J segment 8 bases; nucleotides outside the gene matches: 6. This chain's CDR3 is CASSPGQGDSTQYF. In DNA, the CDR3 is TGTGCCAGCTCACCGGGACAGGGCGATAGTACGCAGTATTTT. The full variable domain, completed using reference TRBV18 and TRBJ2-3, is NAGVMQNPRHLVRRRGQEARLRCSPMKGHSHVYWYRQLPEEGLKFMVYLQKENIIDESGMPKERFSAEFPKEGPSILRIQQVVRGDSAAYFCASSPGQGDSTQYFGPGTRLTVL.

The chain couples TRBV18 to TRBJ1-1; D unresolved. This CDR3 region has 15 residues. Per germline, CDR1 KGHSH and CDR2 LQKENI. Between the trimmed V and J ends, which lost 3 bases and 4 bases, there was a span of 15 bases. As DNA, the CDR3 is TGTGCCAGCTCACCTTGGACTCTGGCGGGCACTGAAGCTTTCTTT. The encoded protein is CASSPWTLAGTEAFF.

The rearrangement uses TRBV12-5 and TRBJ1-1; the match to TRBD1 covers 7 bases. V was pared by 5 bases and J by 5 bases, with 11 bases of the junction left unmatched. The germline gives CDR1 LGHNT, CDR2 FRNRAP. The CDR3 covers 15 residues. The CDR3 loop reads CASGTVDRPGTEAFF. DNA of the CDR3: TGTGCTAGTGGTACCGTGGACAGGCCAGGGACTGAAGCTTTCTTT.

This chain connects TRBV5-1 to TRBJ1-4; a possible D gene is TRBD1 (6 bases). Germline lookup yields CDR1 SGHRS and CDR2 YFSETQ. The V end was cut by 4 bases, the J end by 7 bases, with 14 bases between. The CDR3 length is 14 residues. The CDR3 DNA is TGCGCCAGCAGCCCGACAGGTGCGCGTGAAAAACTGTTTTTT. Its translation is CASSPTGAREKLFF.

J is TRBJ2-1 and V is TRBV6-5; TRBD2 aligns across 8 bases. V gave up 6 bases and J gave up 1 base; unmatched junction bases: 2. CDR1 is MNHEY, CDR2 SVGAGI, per germline. The CDR3 spans 14 residues. The CDR3 protein is CASRTSVSYNEQFF. For the CDR3, the DNA is TGTGCCAGCAGGACTAGCGTATCCTACAATGAGCAGTTCTTC.

The J gene is TRBJ1-1, the V gene TRBV11-3, with a possible D match to TRBD1 (6 bases). CDR3 length: 14 amino acids. The V end was cut by 3 bases, the J end by 0 bases, with 8 bases between. Germline lookup yields CDR1 SGHNT and CDR2 YENEEA. The CDR3 DNA reads as TGTGCCAGCAGCTTTACAGGGCTGAACACTGAAGCTTTCTTT. Translating it yields CASSFTGLNTEAFF.

This CDR3 reads CASSQDGSVGQYGEKLFF. The DNA for the CDR3 is TGCGCCAGCAGCCAAGACGGCAGTGTGGGGCAGTACGGTGAAAAACTGTTTTTT. The genes are TRBV4-1 and TRBJ1-4; a weak D match, TRBD1 (5 bases). This CDR3 comprises 18 residues. Germline V gene lookup returns CDR1 MGHRA and CDR2 YSYEKL. V was shortened by 0 bases and J by 7 bases, with 21 bases between the two germline ends.

V usage is TRBV30 and J usage is TRBJ2-7; maybe TRBD1 (5 bases). Deletions cut 1 base from V and 2 bases from J, with 12 bases between. CDR1 is GTSNPN, CDR2 SVGIG, per germline (reference sequence). The CDR3 covers 14 residues. CDR3 DNA: TGTGCCTGGAGTGGGCAGGGAAGACCCTACGAGCAGTACTTC. Translation: CAWSGQGRPYEQYF.

J is TRBJ2-7 and V is TRBV28; 16 positions agree with TRBD2. The CDR3 is 22 residues long. Trimming at V came to 0 bases and at J to 0 bases, leaving 14 bases not matched to a gene. Germline V CDR1 and CDR2: MDHEN, SYDVKM. CDR3 in DNA: TGTGCCAGCAGTTTATGGTCGCCAACGGGACTAGCGGGAGGGGGGAGCTCCTACGAGCAGTACTTC. Its translation is CASSLWSPTGLAGGGSSYEQYF.

CDR3 sequence: CASTNSGGRGNEQFF. CDR3 DNA: TGCGCCAGCACCAATAGCGGGGGGCGTGGCAATGAGCAGTTCTTC. V and J are TRBV5-1 and TRBJ2-1, with TRBD2 matching 10 bases. The V and J ends lost 6 bases and 6 bases, in that order; junction bases with no gene match: 9. This CDR3 comprises 15 residues. The V gene's germline CDR1 is SGHRS and CDR2 YFSETQ.

This chain uses TRBV6-1 with TRBJ2-1; TRBD1 matches 10 bases. The CDR3 sequence is 15 residues long. Germline-derived CDR1 and CDR2 are MNHNS and SASEGT. The ends lost 1 base at V and 10 bases at J; junction bases unmatched: 7. CDR3 residues: CASSEGTGGVGEQFF. CDR3 nucleotides: TGTGCCAGCAGTGAAGGGACAGGGGGGGTTGGAGAGCAGTTCTTC.

V and J are TRBV11-2 and TRBJ2-7; 9 nucleotides agree with TRBD1. The CDR3 loop spans 13 amino acids. Germline trimming cut 5 bases from V and 6 bases from J; bases unmatched to any gene: 5. Per germline, CDR1 SGHAT and CDR2 FQNNGV. The DNA for the CDR3 is TGTGCCAGCAGCCGGGGACAGGGAGGCGAGCAGTACTTC. Protein product: CASSRGQGGEQYF.

The chain employs TRBV4-1 and TRBJ1-4, with 9 positions matching TRBD1. The CDR3 totals 14 residues. Per germline, CDR1 MGHRA and CDR2 YSYEKL. Losses at the gene ends were 3 bases for V and 6 bases for J; bases not matched to a gene: 2. The CDR3 spells CASSQGQGHEKLFF. In DNA, the CDR3 is TGCGCCAGCAGCCAGGGACAGGGACATGAAAAACTGTTTTTT.

This chain connects TRBV29-1 to TRBJ1-2; the match to TRBD1 covers 7 bases. Germline CDR1 and CDR2: SQVTM and ANQGSEA. V lost 6 bases, J lost 3 bases, and 4 bases stayed unmatched. The CDR3 totals 12 residues. The CDR3 nucleotides are TGCAGCGTCTATACAGGGGACTATGGCTACACCTTC. It translates to CSVYTGDYGYTF.

This clone occurred a few times. The CDR3 sequence is CASSPGLAGRGSGTGELFF. CDR3 coding DNA: TGTGCCAGCAGCCCTGGTTTAGCGGGAAGGGGTTCGGGCACCGGGGAGCTGTTTTTT. V usage is TRBV11-3 and J usage is TRBJ2-2; 8 bases are a match to TRBD2. The CDR3 consists of 19 residues. Germline V gene data show CDR1 as SGHNT and CDR2 as YENEEA. With V trimmed by 5 bases and J by 4 bases, 18 bases remained unmatched.

A few counts support this clone. The chain has TRBV10-3 and TRBJ2-1; TRBD2 matches 13 bases. The CDR3 runs 19 residues. With 2 bases clipped from V and 5 bases from J, the junction kept 12 bases outside the gene matches. Germline loops: CDR1 ENHRY, CDR2 SYGVKD. The DNA for the CDR3 is TGTGCCATCAGTGAGAGGATCGGGACTAGCGGGGTTACGAACAATGAGCAGTTCTTC. Translated, it gives CAISERIGTSGVTNNEQFF.

This rearrangement joins TRBV21-1 to TRBJ1-1. TRBV21-1 is annotated as a pseudogene. The CDR3 contains 14 residues. The chain's CDR3 is CASSATFLNTEAFF. CDR3 coding DNA: TGTGCCAGCAGCGCCACTTTTTTGAACACTGAAGCTTTCTTT.

The chain couples TRBV15 to TRBJ1-1; 10 nucleotides align to TRBD1. The germline CDR1 and CDR2 sequences are LNHNV and YYDKDF (reference sequence). The CDR3 spans 14 residues. Trimming took 1 base from V and 4 from J; bases not matched to a gene: 0. The CDR3 protein is CATSRGTGGTEAFF. The CDR3 DNA reads TGTGCCACCAGCAGAGGGACAGGGGGCACTGAAGCTTTCTTT.

There are a few counts of this clone. J is TRBJ2-1 and V is TRBV2, with D unresolved. The CDR3 has 11 amino acids. Trimming stripped 7 bases from V and 8 bases from J, with 9 bases between. Germline lookup yields CDR1 SNHLY and CDR2 FYNNEI. DNA for the CDR3: TGTGCCAGCAAGGAGACGCATGAGCAGTTCTTC. As protein: CASKETHEQFF.

V and J are TRBV28 and TRBJ2-7, with 12 bases lining up with TRBD2. The CDR3 runs to 16 residues. Germline CDR1 reads MDHEN; CDR2 reads SYDVKM. Losses at the gene ends were 1 base for V and 5 bases for J; bases not matched to a gene: 6. The CDR3 here is CASSLSTLAGGDEQYF. The CDR3 bases are TGTGCCAGCAGTTTATCAACTCTAGCGGGAGGGGACGAGCAGTACTTC. The full variable domain, completed using reference TRBV28 and TRBJ2-7, is DVKVTQSSRYLVKRTGEKVFLECVQDMDHENMFWYRQDPGLGLRLIYFSYDVKMKEKGDIPEGYSVSREKKERFSLILESASTNQTSMYLCASSLSTLAGGDEQYFGPGTRLTVT.

This chain uses TRBV7-3 with TRBJ2-1; 9 bases line up with TRBD2. This CDR3 has 15 residues. Germline loops: CDR1 SGHTA, CDR2 FQGTGA. V gave up 3 bases and J gave up 2 bases; unmatched junction bases: 2. The chain's CDR3 is CASSFSGGPYNEQFF. For the CDR3, the DNA is TGTGCCAGCAGCTTTAGCGGGGGCCCCTACAATGAGCAGTTCTTC.

The chain uses TRBV30 and TRBJ2-7; D not certain. From germline, CDR1 is GTSNPN and CDR2 SVGIG (reference sequence). The V end lost 5 bases, the J end lost 6 bases, and 14 bases lay between the germline ends. This CDR3 spans 12 amino acids. The CDR3 here is CAWVGSPGEQYF. As DNA, the CDR3 is TGTGCCTGGGTTGGATCCCCGGGCGAGCAGTACTTC.

The chain links TRBV5-8 to TRBJ2-2, with 8 bases that match TRBD2. CDR1 is SGHTS and CDR2 is YDEGEE in the germline V gene. The length of the CDR3 is 17 residues. J lost 5 bases, V lost 0 bases, and 9 bases had no gene match. CDR3 loop: CASSLEASGSLTGELFF. In DNA, the CDR3 is TGTGCCAGCAGCTTGGAGGCTAGCGGGTCTCTAACCGGGGAGCTGTTTTTT.

The chain has TRBV13 and TRBJ2-3; 10 bases are a match to TRBD1. V lost 5 bases and J lost 6; bases outside the gene matches: 14. The CDR3 is made up of 17 amino acids. Germline lookup yields CDR1 PRHDT and CDR2 FYEKMQ (reference sequence). CDR3 region: CASSPRIRDRGSDTQYF. The DNA of the CDR3 is TGTGCCAGCAGCCCAAGGATCCGGGACAGGGGATCCGATACGCAGTATTTT.

The V gene is TRBV6-1, the J gene TRBJ2-1; perhaps TRBD1 as D (6 bases). V gave up 6 bases and J gave up 4 bases, with 16 bases separating them. CDR3 length: 15 residues. Germline values: CDR1 MNHNS, CDR2 SASEGT. CDR3 region: CASSLGQGLYNEQFF. The CDR3 DNA sequence: TGTGCCAGCAGCCTAGGTCAGGGGCTTTACAATGAGCAGTTCTTC.

The V and J genes are TRBV7-9 and TRBJ2-1, with 13 bases matching TRBD2. Germline V CDR1 and CDR2: SEHNR, FQNEAQ (reference sequence). V shed 5 bases and J 6 bases; nucleotides not matched to a gene: 10. CDR3 size: 17 residues. CDR3 sequence reads: CASSPSWTSGRSNEQFF. CDR3 in DNA: TGTGCCAGCAGCCCCTCTTGGACTAGCGGGAGAAGCAATGAGCAGTTCTTC.

This rearrangement joins TRBV27 to TRBJ2-3, with TRBD1 as a possible D gene (6 bases). The length of the CDR3 is 14 residues. V shed 4 bases and J shed 1 base, with 9 bases lying between them. Germline V gives CDR1 MNHEY, CDR2 SMNVEV (reference sequence). CDR3 sequence reads: CASSSRTGTDTQYF. The CDR3 region has the DNA TGTGCCAGCAGTTCTCGGACAGGCACAGATACGCAGTATTTT.